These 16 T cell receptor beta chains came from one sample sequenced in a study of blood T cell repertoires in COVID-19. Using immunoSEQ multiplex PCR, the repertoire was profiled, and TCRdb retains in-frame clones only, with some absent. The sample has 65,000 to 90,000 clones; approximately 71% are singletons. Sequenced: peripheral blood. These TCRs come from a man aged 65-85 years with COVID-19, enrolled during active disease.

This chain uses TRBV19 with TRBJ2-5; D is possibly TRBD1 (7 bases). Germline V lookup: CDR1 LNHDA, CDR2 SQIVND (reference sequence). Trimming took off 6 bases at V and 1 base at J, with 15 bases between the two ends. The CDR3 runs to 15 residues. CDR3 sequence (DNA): TGTGCCAGTAGGGAGGGGCAGGGGGTCCAAGAGACCCAGTACTTC. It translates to CASREGQGVQETQYF.

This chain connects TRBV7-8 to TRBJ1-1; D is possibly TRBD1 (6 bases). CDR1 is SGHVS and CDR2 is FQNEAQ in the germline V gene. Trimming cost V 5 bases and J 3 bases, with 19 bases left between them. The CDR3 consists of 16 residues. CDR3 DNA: TGTGCCAGCAGCCAACACAGGGCGGAGAAAGACACTGAAGCTTTCTTT. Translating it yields CASSQHRAEKDTEAFF.

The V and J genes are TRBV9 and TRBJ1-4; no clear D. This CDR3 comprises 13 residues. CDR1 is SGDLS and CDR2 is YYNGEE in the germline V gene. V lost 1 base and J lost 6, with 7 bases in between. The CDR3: CASSVSDYEKLFF. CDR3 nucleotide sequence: TGTGCCAGCAGCGTAAGCGACTATGAAAAACTGTTTTTT.

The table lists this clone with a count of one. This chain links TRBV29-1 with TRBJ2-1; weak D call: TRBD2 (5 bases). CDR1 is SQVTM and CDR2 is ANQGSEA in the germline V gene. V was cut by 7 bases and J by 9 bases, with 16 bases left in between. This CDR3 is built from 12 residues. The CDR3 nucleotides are TGCAGCGCTGGGCGAGGGTCTGGTGAGCAGTTCTTC. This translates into CSAGRGSGEQFF.

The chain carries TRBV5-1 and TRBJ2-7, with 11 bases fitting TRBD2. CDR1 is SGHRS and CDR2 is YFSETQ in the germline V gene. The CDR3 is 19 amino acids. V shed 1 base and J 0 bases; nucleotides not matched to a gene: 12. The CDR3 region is CASSLSLAGGSTFSYEQYF. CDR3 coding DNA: TGCGCCAGCAGCTTGAGTCTAGCGGGAGGATCTACATTCTCCTACGAGCAGTACTTC.

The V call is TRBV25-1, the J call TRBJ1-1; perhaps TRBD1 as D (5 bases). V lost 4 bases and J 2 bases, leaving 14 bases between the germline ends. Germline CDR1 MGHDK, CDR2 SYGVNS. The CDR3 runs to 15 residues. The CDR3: CASSAWGLSNTEAFF. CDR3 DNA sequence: TGTGCCAGCAGTGCATGGGGACTTTCAAACACTGAAGCTTTCTTT.

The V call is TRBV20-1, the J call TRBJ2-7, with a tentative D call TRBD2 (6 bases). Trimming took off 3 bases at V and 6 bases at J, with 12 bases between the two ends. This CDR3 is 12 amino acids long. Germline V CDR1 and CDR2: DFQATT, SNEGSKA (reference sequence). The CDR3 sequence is CSASKTRREQYF. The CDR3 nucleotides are TGCAGTGCTAGTAAGACTAGACGCGAGCAGTACTTC.

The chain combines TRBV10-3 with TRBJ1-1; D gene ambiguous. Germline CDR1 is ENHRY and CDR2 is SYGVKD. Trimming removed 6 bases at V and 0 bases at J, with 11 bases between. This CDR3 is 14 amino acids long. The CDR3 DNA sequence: TGTGCCATCAGCACGGCGAGGGTGAACACTGAAGCTTTCTTT. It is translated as CAISTARVNTEAFF.

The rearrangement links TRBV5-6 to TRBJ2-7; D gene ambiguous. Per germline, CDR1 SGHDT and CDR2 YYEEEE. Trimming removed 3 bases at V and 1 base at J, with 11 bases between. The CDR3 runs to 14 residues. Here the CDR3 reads CASSSLAGSYEQYF. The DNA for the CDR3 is TGTGCCAGCAGCTCCCTTGCAGGATCCTACGAGCAGTACTTC.

The CDR3 reads CASSLSGQSPGGYTF. CDR3 coding DNA: TGTGCCAGCAGTTTATCGGGACAGAGCCCGGGTGGCTACACCTTC. The chain uses TRBV27 and TRBJ1-2; 7 bases are shared with TRBD1. V trimming: 0 bases; J trimming: 7 bases; junction bases outside the gene matches: 8. The CDR3 is made up of 15 amino acids. Germline CDR1 MNHEY, CDR2 SMNVEV (reference sequence).

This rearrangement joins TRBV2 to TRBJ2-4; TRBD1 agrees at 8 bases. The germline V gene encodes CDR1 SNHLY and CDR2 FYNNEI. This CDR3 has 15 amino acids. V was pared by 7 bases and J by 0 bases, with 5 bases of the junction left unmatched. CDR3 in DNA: TGTGCCAGCACCGGGACAGGTTTAGCCAAAAACATTCAGTACTTC. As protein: CASTGTGLAKNIQYF.

The DNA of the CDR3 is TGCGCCAGCAGCTCGGGACAGGGGGCAGGTTCACCCCTCCACTTT. Its translation is CASSSGQGAGSPLHF. V usage is TRBV5-1 and J usage is TRBJ1-6, with 12 bases that match TRBD1. Germline lookup yields CDR1 SGHRS and CDR2 YFSETQ. The CDR3 sequence is 15 residues long. Trimming at V came to 3 bases and at J to 9 bases, leaving 4 bases not matched to a gene.

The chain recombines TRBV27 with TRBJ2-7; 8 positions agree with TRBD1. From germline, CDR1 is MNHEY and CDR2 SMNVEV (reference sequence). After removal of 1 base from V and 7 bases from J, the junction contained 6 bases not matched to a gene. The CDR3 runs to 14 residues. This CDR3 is CASSLLTGVGEQYF. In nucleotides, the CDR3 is TGTGCCAGCAGTTTATTGACAGGGGTGGGGGAGCAGTACTTC.

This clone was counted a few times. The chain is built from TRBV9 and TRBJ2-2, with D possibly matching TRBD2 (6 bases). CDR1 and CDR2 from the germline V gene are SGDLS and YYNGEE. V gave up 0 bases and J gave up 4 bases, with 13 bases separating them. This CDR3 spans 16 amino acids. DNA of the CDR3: TGTGCCAGCAGCGTAGCCGGCGGGATGGGCACCGGGGAGCTGTTTTTT. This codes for CASSVAGGMGTGELFF.

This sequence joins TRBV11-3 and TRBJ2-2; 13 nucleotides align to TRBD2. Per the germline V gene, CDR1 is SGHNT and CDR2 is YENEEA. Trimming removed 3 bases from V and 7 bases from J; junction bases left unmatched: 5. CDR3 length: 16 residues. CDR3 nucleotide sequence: TGTGCCAGCAGCTTTAGGACTAGCGGGAGAGTCGGGGAGCTGTTTTTT. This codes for CASSFRTSGRVGELFF.

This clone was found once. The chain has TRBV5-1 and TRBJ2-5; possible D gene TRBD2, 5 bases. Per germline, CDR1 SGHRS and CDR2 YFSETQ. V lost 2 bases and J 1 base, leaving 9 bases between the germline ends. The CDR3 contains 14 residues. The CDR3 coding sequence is TGCGCCAGCAGCTTAGGACTGCTCCAAGAGACCCAGTACTTC. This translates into CASSLGLLQETQYF.